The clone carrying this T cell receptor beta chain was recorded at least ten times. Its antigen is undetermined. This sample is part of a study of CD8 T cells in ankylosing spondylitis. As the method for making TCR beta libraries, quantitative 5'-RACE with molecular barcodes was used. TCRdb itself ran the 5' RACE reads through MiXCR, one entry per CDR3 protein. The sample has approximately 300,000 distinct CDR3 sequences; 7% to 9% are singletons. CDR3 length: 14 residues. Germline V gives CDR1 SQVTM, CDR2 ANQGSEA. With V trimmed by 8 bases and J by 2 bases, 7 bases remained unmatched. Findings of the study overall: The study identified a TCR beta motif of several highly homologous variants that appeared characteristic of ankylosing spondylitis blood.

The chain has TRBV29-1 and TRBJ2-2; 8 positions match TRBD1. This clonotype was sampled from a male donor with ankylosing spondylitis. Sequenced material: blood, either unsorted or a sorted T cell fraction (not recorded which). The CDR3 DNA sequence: TGCAGCACCCGGACAGGGCCTAACACCGGGGAGCTGTTTTTT. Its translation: CSTRTGPNTGELFF.